The subject of this entry is one T cell receptor beta chain. The clone's antigen remains unknown. No per-base quality is available; no much larger clone lies one base away. The CDR3 regions of human TCRbeta chains were analyzed by immunosequencing. On the authors' methods: TCRs in the repertoires were matched against a reference library of SARS-CoV-2-specific TCRs that had been generated with the MIRA antigen-specificity platform. Breadth meant the fraction of unique TCRs that were SARS-CoV-2-associated, whereas depth meant the fraction of total T cells that were SARS-CoV-2-associated. Using the MIRA data, each spike-specific TCR was assigned both to the spike region to which the TCR was reactive and to a CD4 or CD8 class. Log10-transformed breadth and depth values were compared by one-way ANOVA with Sidak's multiple comparisons tests. Held by TCRdb, this immuneACCESS table contains in-frame sequences only and omits some clones. Under half of the omission traces to an unresolved V gene where checked; the cause of the rest is unknown. Clone size and the V and J calls come from that table; the DNA yielded D and trimming. This sample comprises 95,000 to 130,000 clones, more than 85% of them detected only once. Clones ranked in the top ten supply roughly 8% of the sample.

This sample is drawn from a study of T cell responses to AZD1222 COVID-19 vaccine (dated by TCRdb to the early 2020s). About the investigation overall: Because spike-specific TCR depth and breadth did not differ between the two schedules, AZD1222 recipients who got a second dose at roughly 4 weeks were pooled with those who got a second dose at roughly 12 weeks. Trial participants were enrolled by age into subgroups of 18-55, 56-69 and 70-plus years, and about 150, 27 and 61 TCR-sequenced participants, respectively, were included in these subgroups. A total of 233 trial participants underwent TCR sequencing, of whom 200 to 220 had received two doses of AZD1222 and around 26 had received two doses of the MenACWY control vaccine. Study-level results and caveats: The whole spike protein was spanned by vaccine-associated CD4 TCRs, and dominant responses were seen in regions 160-218 and 743-854. Only six or seven AZD1222 recipients were SARS-CoV-2 seropositive at baseline, limiting conclusions about previously exposed vaccinees. A significant rise in spike-specific TCR breadth and depth was observed after two AZD1222 doses relative to day 0 and relative to MenACWY recipients. Epitopes outside the regions mutated in the B.1.351 and B.1.1.7 variants were reportedly recognized by nearly half of the unique spike-specific TCRs. Because no day 14 peak-response samples were available, repertoires were characterized only after the peak T cell response. The 56-69-year group was small, and its depth increase did not reach significance, likely because of low power. Participants were mostly white British, with more females than males. The authors suggested clonal diversity may have been underestimated.

V loses 2 bases of germline sequence and J loses 1 base, and the interval between the two ends is 5 bases. Looking up the germline V gene yields CDR1 MGHRA and CDR2 YSYEKL. The CDR3 measures 13 amino acids from cysteine to phenylalanine. Just CDR3 DNA is preserved here, 39 bases in frame from base 1. The time point label here, explained by the study, means: baseline before first vaccination. The vaccinee samples were drawn from two UK trials, COV001 and COV002, one of which was a single-blind randomized controlled phase 2/3 trial testing AZD1222 (ChAdOx1 nCoV-19) in healthy adults. For TCRbeta chain sequencing, PBMC samples from trial participants were taken at day 0 and at day 28 after the second dose.

The rearrangement joined TRBV4-1 to TRBJ1-1, with the D segment identity uncertain. The TCR comes from an adult in good health. The starting material was peripheral blood, obtained on day 0 of AZD1222 vaccination. The nucleotide sequence is TGCGCCAGCAGCCAAAAGGGGAACACTGAAGCTTTCTTT. It is translated as CASSQKGNTEAFF.